This T cell receptor beta chain was profiled in a study of blood T cells in healthy people across ages. About the research overall: About one barcoded beta molecule per two T cells was the capture yield of template switching. Regarding the study as a whole: Older age went with lower TCR beta diversity per million T cells, in a roughly linear way.

A second PCR, run for about 6 to 11 cycles, used a sample-barcoded 5' primer plus a J-beta primer mix. Each CDR3 protein gets one entry after TCRdb re-called the 5' RACE reads with MiXCR. The sample consists of some 1.4 million distinct CDR3 sequences, roughly 45% of them appearing once. On this clonotype itself: Its antigen remains unknown.

This CDR3 region has 17 residues. Germline-derived CDR1 and CDR2 are SGHTA and FQGNSA. Between the trimmed V and J ends, which lost 1 base and 5 bases, there was a span of 21 bases. The receptor was derived from a woman younger than 30 in good health. The chain links TRBV7-2 to TRBJ2-7, with D perhaps matching TRBD1 or TRBD2 (5 bases each). Input material: blood. In DNA form, the CDR3 reads TGTGCCAGCAGCTTAGGAGTATCGGGGCGCGCTATCCACGAGCAGTACTTC. This encodes CASSLGVSGRAIHEQYF. Drawing the rest from reference TRBV7-2 and TRBJ2-7, the complete variable domain is GAGVSQSPSNKVTEKGKDVELRCDPISGHTALYWYRQSLGQGLEFLIYFQGNSAPDKSGLPSDRFSAERTGGSVSTLTIQRTQQEDSAVYLCASSLGVSGRAIHEQYFGPGTRLTVT.